Below are 32 T cell receptor beta chains sequenced from a single sample in a study of T cells in localized non-small cell lung cancer. Repertoires were generated with immunoSEQ multiplex PCR, while TCRdb's copy carries only in-frame clones and drops some. The sample shows about 77,000 clones, 88% of them seen only once. Sample: peripheral blood, taken before any cancer treatment. All receptors derive from a woman aged 40-75 years with stage I squamous cell lung carcinoma.

The chain couples TRBV7-3 to TRBJ1-1; D not resolved. Germline V gene data show CDR1 as SGHTA and CDR2 as FQGTGA. Deletions cut 4 bases from V and 11 bases from J, with 14 bases between. The CDR3 loop spans 12 amino acids. The CDR3 nucleotides read TGTGCCAGCAGCTCACACGGAGTTTTTGCTTTCTTT. Translating gives CASSSHGVFAFF.

This chain links TRBV25-1 with TRBJ2-1, with D tentatively TRBD2 (7 bases). The germline gives CDR1 MGHDK, CDR2 SYGVNS. The length of the CDR3 is 14 residues. The V end lost 1 base, the J end lost 7 bases, and 11 bases lay between the germline ends. The CDR3 sequence is CASSESGGGNEQFF. CDR3 coding DNA: TGTGCCAGCAGTGAATCGGGGGGCGGGAATGAGCAGTTCTTC. The full variable domain, its missing parts supplied by reference TRBV25-1 and TRBJ2-1, is EADIYQTPRYLVIGTGKKITLECSQTMGHDKMYWYQQDPGMELHLIHYSYGVNSTEKGDLSSESTVSRIRTEHFPLTLESARPSHTSQYLCASSESGGGNEQFFGPGTRLTVL.

The chain carries TRBV28 and TRBJ1-5; D gene unclear. Germline V lookup: CDR1 MDHEN, CDR2 SYDVKM. This CDR3 is built from 13 residues. With 7 bases removed from V and 1 base from J, the gap between germline ends came to 8 bases. The CDR3 protein is CASKWGSNQPQHF. In DNA form, the CDR3 reads TGTGCCAGCAAATGGGGAAGCAATCAGCCCCAGCATTTT.

This clone showed up just once. In nucleotides, the CDR3 is TGTGCCAGCTCACCGAAGGGACCTACAGTCTCTGGAAACACCATATATTTT. Its translation: CASSPKGPTVSGNTIYF. The chain recombines TRBV18 with TRBJ1-3; possible D gene TRBD1, 5 bases. Germline V gene data show CDR1 as KGHSH and CDR2 as LQKENI. CDR3 length: 17 residues. Trimming left V 3 bases short and J 0 bases short, with 15 bases between.

The chain links TRBV11-2 to TRBJ2-5; 7 nucleotides agree with TRBD1. The CDR3 runs 15 residues. CDR1 and CDR2 from the germline V gene are SGHAT and FQNNGV. The V gene end was trimmed by 5 bases and the J gene end by 5 bases; junction bases not matched to a gene: 11. The CDR3 here is CASSRRTGLGETQYF. CDR3 DNA: TGTGCCAGCAGCAGACGGACAGGACTGGGGGAGACCCAGTACTTC.

The V and J genes are TRBV18 and TRBJ1-2; TRBD1 matches 8 bases. The CDR3 spans 13 residues. With 3 bases clipped from V and 7 bases from J, the junction kept 4 bases outside the gene matches. Looked up from germline, CDR1 is KGHSH and CDR2 is LQKENI. The CDR3 region is CASSPDRALGYTF. CDR3 DNA sequence: TGTGCCAGCTCACCGGACAGGGCCCTTGGCTACACCTTC. Supplemented by reference TRBV18 and TRBJ1-2, the full variable domain reads NAGVMQNPRHLVRRRGQEARLRCSPMKGHSHVYWYRQLPEEGLKFMVYLQKENIIDESGMPKERFSAEFPKEGPSILRIQQVVRGDSAAYFCASSPDRALGYTFGSGTRLTVV.

The chain recombines TRBV9 with TRBJ1-5, with D possibly TRBD1 on 6 matching bases. V was shortened by 4 bases and J by 1 base, with 12 bases between the two germline ends. Germline V gene data show CDR1 as SGDLS and CDR2 as YYNGEE. The CDR3 is made up of 15 amino acids. CDR3 sequence reads: CASSPGGGSNQPQHF. DNA for the CDR3: TGTGCCAGCAGCCCAGGAGGGGGGAGCAATCAGCCCCAGCATTTT.

The rearrangement joins TRBV9 to TRBJ2-3; possible D gene TRBD1, 7 bases. The CDR3 totals 15 residues. Germline V lookup: CDR1 SGDLS, CDR2 YYNGEE. Trimming stripped 4 bases from V and 2 bases from J, with 14 bases between. CDR3 region: CASSPGGTATDTQYF. In nucleotides, the CDR3 is TGTGCCAGCAGCCCCGGAGGGACAGCCACAGATACGCAGTATTTT.

V usage is TRBV18 and J usage is TRBJ1-2; D may be TRBD1 (5 bases). The germline V gene has CDR1 KGHSH and CDR2 LQKENI. Trimming stripped 2 bases from V and 5 bases from J, with 9 bases between. The CDR3 length is 13 residues. The CDR3 region is CASSPGGVYGYTF. CDR3 nucleotide sequence: TGTGCCAGCTCACCAGGAGGGGTTTATGGCTACACCTTC. The entire variable domain, with the rest obtained from reference TRBV18 and TRBJ1-2, is as follows: NAGVMQNPRHLVRRRGQEARLRCSPMKGHSHVYWYRQLPEEGLKFMVYLQKENIIDESGMPKERFSAEFPKEGPSILRIQQVVRGDSAAYFCASSPGGVYGYTFGSGTRLTVV.

V and J are TRBV5-4 and TRBJ1-2; no clear D. There are 15 residues in the CDR3. V gave up 1 base and J gave up 4 bases, with 14 bases separating them. The V gene's germline CDR1 is SGHNT and CDR2 YYREEE (reference sequence). CDR3 sequence: CASSLLEATTYGYTF. The CDR3 bases are TGTGCCAGCAGCTTGCTCGAGGCCACGACCTATGGCTACACCTTC.

A few counts support this clone. This chain connects TRBV5-1 to TRBJ2-7; D uncertain. The CDR3 is 17 residues long. Between the trimmed V and J ends, which lost 0 bases and 0 bases, there was a span of 16 bases. The germline gives CDR1 SGHRS, CDR2 YFSETQ. The chain's CDR3 is CASSLAVWLESSYEQYF. CDR3 nucleotide sequence: TGCGCCAGCAGCTTGGCCGTCTGGCTGGAGTCCTCCTACGAGCAGTACTTC.

The chain couples TRBV28 to TRBJ2-3; 8 bases are shared with TRBD2. Germline CDR1 is MDHEN and CDR2 is SYDVKM. V lost 0 bases to trimming and J lost 2 bases; unmatched junction nucleotides: 7. The CDR3 is 17 residues long. The CDR3 here is CASSLWASGPTTDTQYF. CDR3 DNA: TGTGCCAGCAGTTTATGGGCTAGCGGGCCCACCACAGATACGCAGTATTTT.

The chain joins TRBV14 to TRBJ1-1; D remains unclear. This CDR3 contains 14 residues. V was cut by 2 bases and J by 1 base, with 8 bases left in between. Germline V gives CDR1 SGHDN, CDR2 FVKESK. The CDR3 DNA is TGTGCCAGCAGCCAAAACTGGGGGAACACTGAAGCTTTCTTT. It yields the protein CASSQNWGNTEAFF.

The chain uses TRBV30 and TRBJ1-2, with D possibly matching TRBD1 (6 bases). This CDR3 contains 13 residues. With 2 bases removed from V and 4 bases from J, the gap between germline ends came to 11 bases. Germline-derived CDR1 and CDR2 are GTSNPN and SVGIG (reference sequence). The CDR3 DNA reads TGTGCCTGGAGTCCGGGGGCAGCCTATGGCTACACCTTC. It specifies CAWSPGAAYGYTF.

This chain connects TRBV19 to TRBJ2-1; possibly TRBD1 or TRBD2 for D (5 bases each). This CDR3 spans 15 amino acids. Germline CDR1 reads LNHDA; CDR2 reads SQIVND (reference sequence). The V end lost 5 bases, the J end lost 8 bases, and 19 bases lay between the germline ends. The chain's CDR3 is CASSPTGAIGDEQFF. CDR3 sequence (DNA): TGTGCCAGTAGTCCAACCGGGGCCATAGGGGATGAGCAGTTCTTC.

V and J are TRBV19 and TRBJ1-1; tentatively, D is TRBD1 (5 bases). This CDR3 comprises 16 residues. Germline V gives CDR1 LNHDA, CDR2 SQIVND (reference sequence). The V end was cut by 6 bases, the J end by 0 bases, with 17 bases between. CDR3 region: CASRLEWTSMNTEAFF. CDR3 DNA: TGTGCCAGTAGGCTAGAGTGGACAAGTATGAACACTGAAGCTTTCTTT.

The chain combines TRBV18 with TRBJ1-2; 8 bases align to TRBD1. The CDR3 sequence is 14 residues long. Germline values: CDR1 KGHSH, CDR2 LQKENI. J lost 0 bases, V lost 5 bases, and 2 bases had no gene match. The CDR3 nucleotides read TGTGCCAGCTCAAAGGACAGGGCTAACTATGGCTACACCTTC. Residues: CASSKDRANYGYTF.

This clone was seen only once. V is TRBV15 and J is TRBJ2-5; D might be TRBD2 (6 bases). The CDR3 extends over 13 amino acids. The V end lost 7 bases, the J end lost 5 bases, and 14 bases lay between the germline ends. The V gene's germline CDR1 is LNHNV and CDR2 YYDKDF (reference sequence). CDR3 region: CATTNQAGETQYF. The CDR3 DNA reads as TGTGCCACCACTAATCAGGCGGGGGAGACCCAGTACTTC.

The CDR3 DNA sequence: TGTGCCAGCAGCCAAGTTTGGTCGGCACTGGCTAACTATGGCTACACCTTC. It yields the protein CASSQVWSALANYGYTF. This chain links TRBV4-2 with TRBJ1-2; D gene ambiguous. Looked up from germline, CDR1 is LGHNA and CDR2 is YNFKEQ. CDR3 length: 17 residues. Trimming took 1 base from V and 0 from J, leaving 15 bases between them.

The chain has TRBV27 and TRBJ2-1, with D tentatively TRBD1 or TRBD2 (5 bases each). CDR1 and CDR2 (germline): MNHEY, SMNVEV (reference sequence). V lost 5 bases, J lost 7 bases, and 15 bases lay in between. This CDR3 contains 14 residues. The CDR3 DNA reads TGTGCCAGCAGTCCCGAGGGGTCTTGGAATGAGCAGTTCTTC. It codes for CASSPEGSWNEQFF.

V usage is TRBV27 and J usage is TRBJ1-2; a possible D gene is TRBD1 (5 bases). Germline V gives CDR1 MNHEY, CDR2 SMNVEV (reference sequence). CDR3 length equals 13 residues. V dropped 3 bases and J dropped 7 bases, with 12 bases sitting between them. The CDR3 region has the DNA TGTGCCAGCAGTTTCGGAGGGGCGCTTGGCTACACCTTC. Protein product: CASSFGGALGYTF.

The CDR3 spells CASSLTSNRGSYGYTF. CDR3 coding DNA: TGTGCCAGCAGCTTAACGTCGAACAGGGGGAGCTATGGCTACACCTTC. The chain combines TRBV7-3 with TRBJ1-2, with TRBD1 identical over 8 bases. V lost 0 bases to trimming and J lost 4 bases; unmatched junction nucleotides: 7. The CDR3 covers 16 residues. CDR1 SGHTA and CDR2 FQGTGA come from the germline V gene.

The V call is TRBV6-5, the J call TRBJ1-2; the D is unclear. CDR3 size: 14 residues. Germline lookup yields CDR1 MNHEY and CDR2 SVGAGI. V shed 10 bases and J shed 4 bases, with 19 bases lying between them. The CDR3 DNA reads TGTGCCACCGCCCGGGGAGGCGGAGGCTATGGCTACACCTTC. This sequence encodes CATARGGGGYGYTF.

The chain recombines TRBV18 with TRBJ1-2; a weak D match, TRBD1 (5 bases). The CDR3 covers 12 residues. Looked up from germline, CDR1 is KGHSH and CDR2 is LQKENI. Trimming pared 3 bases from V and 6 bases from J, leaving 8 bases between. The CDR3 region is CASSPRGNGYTF. CDR3 coding DNA: TGTGCCAGCTCACCTAGGGGAAATGGCTACACCTTC.

The chain employs TRBV6-5 and TRBJ2-2; TRBD1 agrees at 7 bases. The CDR3 has 15 amino acids. Trimming removed 6 bases from V and 3 bases from J; junction bases left unmatched: 7. Germline CDR1 MNHEY, CDR2 SVGAGI. This chain's CDR3 is CASRSQGTDTGELFF. The CDR3 region has the DNA TGTGCCAGCAGGTCACAGGGGACGGACACCGGGGAGCTGTTTTTT.

This sequence joins TRBV4-1 and TRBJ2-2; 12 positions match TRBD1. Germline loops: CDR1 MGHRA, CDR2 YSYEKL. This CDR3 has 16 amino acids. V lost 5 bases and J lost 7; bases outside the gene matches: 8. CDR3 in amino acids: CASSYGTGGLYGELFF. The DNA for the CDR3 is TGCGCCAGCAGCTACGGGACAGGGGGCTTGTACGGGGAGCTGTTTTTT.

The V gene is TRBV13, the J gene TRBJ1-6, with D possibly being TRBD1 (6 bases). Germline CDR1 PRHDT, CDR2 FYEKMQ (reference sequence). The V gene lost 2 bases and the J gene lost 7 bases, with 21 bases spanning the gap. This CDR3 contains 18 residues. The CDR3 loop reads CASSLSMERGSLNSPLHF. In nucleotides, the CDR3 is TGTGCCAGCAGCTTAAGTATGGAAAGGGGGAGTTTAAATTCACCCCTCCACTTT.

This rearrangement joins TRBV30 to TRBJ1-6, with a possible D match to TRBD1 (6 bases). Trimming pared 3 bases from V and 7 bases from J, leaving 13 bases between. The CDR3 is 14 amino acids. Germline assignment: CDR1 GTSNPN and CDR2 SVGIG (reference sequence). The chain's CDR3 is CAWSRDTTNSPLHF. The CDR3, as DNA: TGTGCCTGGAGCCGGGACACCACGAATTCACCCCTCCACTTT.

The chain combines TRBV2 with TRBJ1-4; 7 bases are shared with TRBD1. Germline CDR1 is SNHLY and CDR2 is FYNNEI. This CDR3 has 17 residues. The V segment lost 3 bases and the J segment 4 bases; nucleotides outside the gene matches: 11. CDR3 coding DNA: TGTGCCAGCAGTGAGCGGAGACAGGGAATATTTAATGAAAAACTGTTTTTT. Its protein product is CASSERRQGIFNEKLFF.

In nucleotides, the CDR3 is TGTGCCAGCGGACAGGGGCCCCTCTCTGGAAACACCATATATTTT. Translated: CASGQGPLSGNTIYF. This chain connects TRBV6-1 to TRBJ1-3; 9 bases map to TRBD1. CDR1 is MNHNS and CDR2 is SASEGT in the germline V gene. The J segment lost 0 bases and the V segment lost 8 bases, leaving 5 bases of the junction unmatched. The CDR3 totals 15 residues.

This clone was recorded a few times. The rearrangement joins TRBV11-2 to TRBJ1-2, with TRBD1 identical over 10 bases. The CDR3 totals 17 residues. Trimming took 5 bases from V and 3 from J; bases not matched to a gene: 12. Germline CDR1 is SGHAT and CDR2 is FQNNGV. The CDR3 loop is CASSPLSLGTGDYGYTF. The CDR3 DNA follows: TGTGCCAGCAGCCCCCTTTCCCTCGGGACAGGGGACTATGGCTACACCTTC. The entire variable domain, with the rest obtained from reference TRBV11-2 and TRBJ1-2, is as follows: EAGVAQSPRYKIIEKRQSVAFWCNPISGHATLYWYQQILGQGPKLLIQFQNNGVVDDSQLPKDRFSAERLKGVDSTLKIQPAKLEDSAVYLCASSPLSLGTGDYGYTFGSGTRLTVV.

This rearrangement joins TRBV5-8 to TRBJ2-2, with a tentative D call TRBD1 (5 bases). Trimming removed 1 base from V and 4 bases from J, with 14 bases in between. CDR3 length equals 16 residues. The germline CDR1 and CDR2 sequences are SGHTS and YDEGEE. The DNA of the CDR3 is TGTGCCAGCAGCTTGCAGGGCAGGCCGAGCACCGGGGAGCTGTTTTTT. Translated: CASSLQGRPSTGELFF.